These T cell receptor beta chains were read from a single sample in a study of T cell responses to AZD1222 COVID-19 vaccine. Here immunoSEQ multiplex PCR was the method, and the copy in TCRdb shows in-frame clones only, minus some. In the table there are some 130,000 clones, around 90% of which are singletons. The source material was peripheral blood, sampled on day 0 of AZD1222 vaccination. These receptor sequences come from an adult in good health. The CDR3 runs from the conserved cysteine through the conserved F or W. The D gene is left open where the match is weak. Only part of the rows carry a size: once, few, many, or a class if the clone is expanded.

D: .; V: TRBV2; size: .; J: TRBJ1-2; DNA: TGTGCCAGCAGAGGAAGGAGCTATGGCTACACCTTC; CDR3: CASRGRSYGYTF
D: .; V: TRBV15; size: .; J: TRBJ2-7; DNA: TGTGCCACCAGCAGAGATCATGAACAATCCTACGAGCAGTACTTC; CDR3: CATSRDHEQSYEQYF
D: .; V: TRBV19; size: .; J: TRBJ1-5; DNA: TGTGCCAGTAGTATGATGCAGGTCAATCAGCCCCAGCATTTT; CDR3: CASSMMQVNQPQHF
D: .; V: TRBV24-1; size: .; J: TRBJ1-2; DNA: TGTGCCACCAACTTTGGGATGGCAGCGGACGGCTACACCTTC; CDR3: CATNFGMAADGYTF
D: .; V: TRBV12-2; size: .; J: TRBJ2-7; DNA: TGTGCAAGTCGCTTAGTGGGGACTAGTACCTACGAGCAGTACTTC; CDR3: CASRLVGTSTYEQYF
D: .; V: TRBV3-1/TRBV3-2; size: .; J: TRBJ1-4; DNA: TGTGCCAGCAGCCAACATCAGGGATTAGGTGAAAAACTGTTTTTT; CDR3: CASSQHQGLGEKLFF
D: .; V: TRBV5-5; size: .; J: TRBJ1-1; DNA: TGTGCCAGCATTGAGGGCGGGAACACTGAAGCTTTCTTT; CDR3: CASIEGGNTEAFF
D: TRBD2; V: TRBV19; size: .; J: TRBJ2-3; DNA: TGTGCCAGTAGTCCCCAAGCTAGCGGGGTGCGCACAGATACGCAGTATTTT; CDR3: CASSPQASGVRTDTQYF
D: .; V: TRBV9; size: .; J: TRBJ1-2; DNA: TGTGCCAGCAGCTACACTCCCAATGGCTACACCTTC; CDR3: CASSYTPNGYTF
D: .; V: TRBV16; size: .; J: TRBJ2-1; DNA: TGTGCCAGCAGCCAGACTTACAATGAGCAGTTCTTC; CDR3: CASSQTYNEQFF
D: .; V: TRBV19; size: once; J: TRBJ1-2; DNA: TGTGCCAGTAACAGAGCTAACTATGGCTACACCTTC; CDR3: CASNRANYGYTF
D: .; V: TRBV5-1; size: .; J: TRBJ2-5; DNA: TGCGCCAGCAGCTTTAAGACAGCCTACGAGAAGACCCAGTACTTC; CDR3: CASSFKTAYEKTQYF
D: TRBD1; V: TRBV19; size: .; J: TRBJ1-4; DNA: TGTGCCAGTAGGGACAGGGTGAATGAAAAACTGTTTTTT; CDR3: CASRDRVNEKLFF
D: TRBD1; V: TRBV4-3; size: .; J: TRBJ1-3; DNA: TGCGCCAGCAGCCAAGGGACAGGGGCTGGAAACACCATATATTTT; CDR3: CASSQGTGAGNTIYF
D: TRBD1; V: TRBV29-1; size: .; J: TRBJ1-1; DNA: TGCAGCGTTGCAGGGGGCGGAGAGGGGAACACTGAAGCTTTCTTT; CDR3: CSVAGGGEGNTEAFF
D: TRBD2; V: TRBV10-3; size: .; J: TRBJ2-2; DNA: TGTGCCATCCCCCTGGGAGGGGAAGACGCCGGGGAGCTGTTTTTT; CDR3: CAIPLGGEDAGELFF
D: .; V: TRBV7-9; size: few; J: TRBJ2-7; DNA: TGTGCCAGCAGCTTCCCAAGCTTCTACGAGCAGTACTTC; CDR3: CASSFPSFYEQYF
D: TRBD1; V: TRBV11-2; size: .; J: TRBJ2-7; DNA: TGTGCCAGCAGCTCCCGGGACAGGGCTTTCGAGCAGTACTTC; CDR3: CASSSRDRAFEQYF
D: .; V: TRBV11-1; size: .; J: TRBJ2-7; DNA: TGTGCCAGCAGCCCCATATTAAGTACGAACGAGCAGTACTTC; CDR3: CASSPILSTNEQYF
D: .; V: TRBV7-6; size: .; J: TRBJ1-6; DNA: TGTGCCAGCAGCTTAACGGGGGATTCACCCCTCCACTTT; CDR3: CASSLTGDSPLHF
D: TRBD2; V: TRBV6-5; size: .; J: TRBJ2-4; DNA: TGTGCCAGCAGTCCCTCAGCGGGGGACATTCAGTACTTC; CDR3: CASSPSAGDIQYF
D: TRBD2; V: TRBV18; size: .; J: TRBJ2-5; DNA: TGTGCCAGCTCAATGACTAGCCGGTCGGAGACCCAGTACTTC; CDR3: CASSMTSRSETQYF
D: TRBD1; V: TRBV30; size: .; J: TRBJ1-2; DNA: TGTGCCTGGAGCCAGATGACCGGGACAGGCTCGGGCTACACCTTC; CDR3: CAWSQMTGTGSGYTF
D: .; V: TRBV3-1/TRBV3-2; size: .; J: TRBJ1-1; DNA: TGTGCCAGCGGAAGGGGGAACACTGAAGCTTTCTTT; CDR3: CASGRGNTEAFF
D: .; V: TRBV11-3; size: .; J: TRBJ2-5; DNA: TGTGCCAGCAGCTTAGATGGAGAGACCCAGTACTTC; CDR3: CASSLDGETQYF
D: .; V: TRBV7-2; size: .; J: TRBJ1-4; DNA: TGTGCCAGCAGCTTAGTTGGGGAAAAACTGTTTTTT; CDR3: CASSLVGEKLFF
D: TRBD1; V: TRBV7-2; size: .; J: TRBJ1-2; DNA: TGTGCCAGCAGCGCAACAGGGGCTCTCATCTATGGCTACACCTTC; CDR3: CASSATGALIYGYTF
D: .; V: TRBV6-5; size: .; J: TRBJ1-3; DNA: TGTGCCAGCAGTCCTCCCTCTGGTGGAAACACCATATATTTT; CDR3: CASSPPSGGNTIYF
D: TRBD1; V: TRBV5-1; size: .; J: TRBJ1-1; DNA: TGCGCCAGCAGCTTGGACAGGGGGCGGACTGAAGCTTTCTTT; CDR3: CASSLDRGRTEAFF
D: .; V: TRBV6-2/TRBV6-3; size: .; J: TRBJ1-5; DNA: TGTGCCAGCAGTTACACAAATCAGCCCCAGCATTTT; CDR3: CASSYTNQPQHF
D: .; V: TRBV6-1; size: .; J: TRBJ2-7; DNA: TGTGCCAGCAGTGAAGCGGGGGGGCTCTCCTACGAGCAGTACTTC; CDR3: CASSEAGGLSYEQYF
D: .; V: TRBV18; size: once; J: TRBJ1-5; DNA: TGTGCCAGCTCACAGGGGGAGGATCAGCCCCAGCATTTT; CDR3: CASSQGEDQPQHF
D: .; V: TRBV3-1/TRBV3-2; size: few; J: TRBJ1-1; DNA: TGTGCCAGCAGCCAAGTGTCTGAAGCTTTCTTT; CDR3: CASSQVSEAFF
D: .; V: TRBV30; size: .; J: TRBJ1-1; DNA: TGTGCCTGGAGTGAATTAATGAACACTGAAGCTTTCTTT; CDR3: CAWSELMNTEAFF
D: .; V: TRBV7-9; size: .; J: TRBJ2-3; DNA: TGTGCCAGCAGCCCCCGAGGGGGAGTCGGGACAGATACGCAGTATTTT; CDR3: CASSPRGGVGTDTQYF
D: .; V: TRBV13; size: .; J: TRBJ2-7; DNA: TGTGCCAGCAGAGAAGCGACTCAGGGAGGATACGAGCAGTACTTC; CDR3: CASREATQGGYEQYF
D: TRBD2; V: TRBV5-1; size: .; J: TRBJ2-1; DNA: TGCGCCAGCAGCAGTGGGACTAGCGGGACCTACAATGAGCAGTTCTTC; CDR3: CASSSGTSGTYNEQFF
D: .; V: TRBV6-6; size: .; J: TRBJ1-2; DNA: TGTGCCAGCAGCCAAGTCACCGAAAATGGCTACACCTTC; CDR3: CASSQVTENGYTF
D: .; V: TRBV6-5; size: .; J: TRBJ1-4; DNA: TGTGCCAGCAGAACCTTCTCCGGAGGGGAAAAACTGTTTTTT; CDR3: CASRTFSGGEKLFF
D: TRBD1; V: TRBV7-9; size: .; J: TRBJ1-3; DNA: TGTGCCAGCAGCTCGACAGGGGGCCCTGGAAACACCATATATTTT; CDR3: CASSSTGGPGNTIYF
D: .; V: TRBV6-6; size: .; J: TRBJ2-1; DNA: TGTGCCAGCACGTGGGCCGGTACAAACAATGAGCAGTTCTTC; CDR3: CASTWAGTNNEQFF
D: .; V: TRBV12-3/TRBV12-4; size: .; J: TRBJ2-3; DNA: TGTGCCAGCACGTTCCAGTTGCCAGATACGCAGTATTTT; CDR3: CASTFQLPDTQYF
D: .; V: TRBV7-2; size: .; J: TRBJ1-1; DNA: TGTGCCAGCAGCGTACAGGGAACGTTAGAAGCTTTCTTT; CDR3: CASSVQGTLEAFF
D: TRBD1; V: TRBV7-9; size: .; J: TRBJ1-6; DNA: TGTGCCAGCAGCTTGGCCGGGACAGGAGATAATTCACCCCTCCACTTT; CDR3: CASSLAGTGDNSPLHF
D: .; V: TRBV12-3/TRBV12-4; size: .; J: TRBJ1-6; DNA: TGTGCCAGCAGTTTCGGTAATTCACCCCTCCACTTT; CDR3: CASSFGNSPLHF
D: TRBD1; V: TRBV2; size: once; J: TRBJ1-6; DNA: TGTGCCAGCAGTCAGGGACAGGGAAATTCACCCCTCCACTTT; CDR3: CASSQGQGNSPLHF
D: .; V: TRBV7-2; size: .; J: TRBJ1-5; DNA: TGTGCCAGCAGCTTGGGCAAAAATCAGCCCCAGCATTTT; CDR3: CASSLGKNQPQHF
D: TRBD2; V: TRBV5-5; size: few; J: TRBJ2-7; DNA: TGTGCCAGCAGCCCAACTGGCGGGAGCGGGTCCTACGAGCAGTACTTC; CDR3: CASSPTGGSGSYEQYF